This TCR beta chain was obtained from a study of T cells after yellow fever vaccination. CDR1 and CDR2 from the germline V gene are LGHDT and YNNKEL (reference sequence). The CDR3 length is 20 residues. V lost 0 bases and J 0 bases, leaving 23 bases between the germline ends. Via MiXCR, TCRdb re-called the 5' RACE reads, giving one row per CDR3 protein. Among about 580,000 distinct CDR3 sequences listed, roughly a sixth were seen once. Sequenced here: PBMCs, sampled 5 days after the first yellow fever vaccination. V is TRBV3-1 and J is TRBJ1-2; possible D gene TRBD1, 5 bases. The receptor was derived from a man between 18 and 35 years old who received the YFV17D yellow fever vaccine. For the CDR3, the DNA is TGTGCCAGCAGCCAAGATCGAGGGCAGGGTAGAAGTTTAGCTAACTATGGCTACACCTTC. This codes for CASSQDRGQGRSLANYGYTF.